A selection of T cell receptor beta chains follows, all from one sample in a study of cytomegalovirus exposure and HLA in healthy donors. Sequencing used immunoSEQ multiplex PCR; TCRdb keeps in-frame clones, though not all of them. Of tens of thousands of clones in the sample, roughly 90% were seen once. The sequenced material came from PBMCs. The source of these receptors is a young man in good health and CMV-seronegative. Each CDR3 is given without its conserved first and last residue. Not every row has a clone size; where given, it reads once, few, many or a size class.

CDR3aa,abundance,v_gene
ASSAEGQVEQY,.,TRBV9
ASSELAGSYNEQF,few,TRBV6-1
ASINSWRWGTEAF,.,TRBV7-9
ASSLSPVNTEAF,once,TRBV5-1
ASSAWDRNTEAF,once,TRBV5-6
ASSFLGTAYGYT,.,TRBV28
ASSLVNRKMGEQY,.,TRBV28
ASSPPTSGPYEQY,.,TRBV18
ASSLGHFNEQF,.,TRBV7-9
ASSQDRRLLASYQETQY,once,TRBV4-1
ASSLGLAADTQY,.,TRBV5-4
ASSHIQGAEKLF,.,TRBV7-2
ASSFPTPIYNEQF,.,TRBV7-2
SARTGAQETQY,.,TRBV29-1
ASSLAMALGDTIY,.,TRBV5-6
ASRPTSGSTDTQY,.,TRBV6-5
ASSLLSGAYEQY,.,TRBV11-2
ASNEGSPGNEQF,few,TRBV28
ASSTGDYGYT,.,TRBV6-6
ASLFRGPGELF,.,TRBV25-1
ASSYGGGGTPQY,.,TRBV6-5
ASSLKWSGGRSLNYEQY,.,TRBV7-2
AIPLRRY,once,TRBV6-1
ASSFLAGADTQY,.,TRBV19
ASSLGREDTEAF,few,TRBV6-6
ASSFMTGGTNEKLF,.,TRBV28
ASSLQLSEPRGYT,.,TRBV5-1
SGGGQEGIAF,.,TRBV29-1
SVEELYNEQF,.,TRBV29-1
SVEDISNEQF,.,TRBV29-1
ASSWASGATNTGELF,.,TRBV7-2
ASSRLDGGTDTQY,.,TRBV11-3
ASYADPGGTQY,.,TRBV2
ASSFSGEGEAF,.,TRBV27
ASSSGTSGRNEQY,.,TRBV5-8
AWRGMEVPNEQF,once,TRBV30
ASSAGASGNTIY,.,TRBV7-9
ATSTGMGANVLT,.,TRBV15
ASRDRVTVGTQY,.,TRBV6-1
ASSRASIGGEGLNEQY,.,TRBV28
ASSIRPGDRYEQY,few,TRBV19
ASSMSQGNYGYT,.,TRBV19
ASSQVSGLNTQY,.,TRBV4-1
ASGDRGVLAYEQY,few,TRBV28
ASSVGGGISYEQY,.,TRBV9
AGGAPGTDEQF,.,TRBV5-6
ASSRPKPGQGGEGINEKLF,.,TRBV28
ASSEGVMGPPYEQY,.,TRBV6-1
ASSSIRGSTEAF,.,TRBV6-5
ASSLLPGLLRNEQF,.,TRBV7-3
ASSFLQGQGGYT,.,TRBV11-2
ASSPGTGRTGELF,.,TRBV5-1
ASSSDRGHSDYGYT,.,TRBV5-5
ASSFSSILAGTRQVDTQY,.,TRBV28